One and the same sample provided the 4 T cell receptor beta chains below, sequenced in a study of cytomegalovirus exposure and HLA in healthy donors. Only in-frame clones appear in the TCRdb table, and some are missing; sequencing was by immunoSEQ multiplex PCR. The data hold 90,000 to 110,000 clones, with about nine tenths observed a single time. The sample consisted of PBMCs. The origin of the receptors is a woman aged 18-29 years in good health and CMV-seronegative.

V usage is TRBV28 and J usage is TRBJ2-7; 12 nucleotides align to TRBD2. This CDR3 is 16 amino acids long. The ends lost 4 bases at V and 0 bases at J; junction bases unmatched: 4. The germline gives CDR1 MDHEN, CDR2 SYDVKM. CDR3 DNA: TGTGCCAGCAGTTCTCCGACTAGCGGGAGCTCCTACGAGCAGTACTTC. This codes for CASSSPTSGSSYEQYF. The full variable domain, completed using reference TRBV28 and TRBJ2-7, is DVKVTQSSRYLVKRTGEKVFLECVQDMDHENMFWYRQDPGLGLRLIYFSYDVKMKEKGDIPEGYSVSREKKERFSLILESASTNQTSMYLCASSSPTSGSSYEQYFGPGTRLTVT.

This clone was seen a few times. The chain employs TRBV6-1 and TRBJ1-6; the D is unclear. V was cut by 3 bases and J by 13 bases, with 13 bases left in between. This CDR3 contains 13 residues. Germline V gene data show CDR1 as MNHNS and CDR2 as SASEGT. CDR3 region: CASSDRGGRPLHF. CDR3 sequence (DNA): TGTGCCAGCAGTGACCGGGGTGGGAGGCCCCTCCACTTT.

This chain connects TRBV2 to TRBJ2-1; 8 bases fit TRBD1. After removal of 3 bases from V and 0 bases from J, the junction contained 1 base not matched to a gene. The CDR3 length is 15 residues. Germline CDR1 and CDR2: SNHLY and FYNNEI. CDR3 protein: CASSDQGASYNEQFF. CDR3 in DNA: TGTGCCAGCAGTGACCAGGGGGCCTCCTACAATGAGCAGTTCTTC.

The chain combines TRBV15 with TRBJ2-3, with TRBD1 matching over 7 bases. The CDR3 runs to 14 residues. V dropped 1 base and J dropped 4; count of bases not matched to a gene: 2. Per the germline V gene, CDR1 is LNHNV and CDR2 is YYDKDF (reference sequence). The CDR3 DNA reads TGTGCCACCAGCAGAGGACAGGGTTCAGATACGCAGTATTTT. Protein: CATSRGQGSDTQYF.